This T cell receptor (beta chain) derives from a study of PD-L1 blockade in urothelial cancer. The time point was: pretreatment peripheral blood. In this sample, this clone turned up a few times. The target antigen is unknown. What went into each PCR as a spike was synthetic TCR analog templates. The data were produced by immunoSEQ multiplex PCR, yet TCRdb's version contains in-frame clones alone and is incomplete. Among tens of thousands of clones, about 83% were seen once, and the ten largest hold 14% to 15%. J lost 8 bases, V lost 9 bases, and 7 bases had no gene match. The CDR3 contains 12 residues. Germline CDR1 and CDR2: SNHLY and FYNNEI. Findings and caveats of the study: Tumor-associated TCR clones expanded more in blood at 3 weeks in patients with durable benefit.

This receptor was taken from a woman aged 55-70 years with urothelial cancer. The chain combines TRBV2 with TRBJ1-2; 9 bases align to TRBD1. The sequences come from PBMCs, collected around atezolizumab (anti-PD-L1) treatment. CDR3 in DNA: TGTGCCAGGACACAGGGGGCCGGGGGCTACACCTTC. It yields the protein CARTQGAGGYTF. The complete variable domain, with remaining parts taken from reference TRBV2 and TRBJ1-2, reads EPEVTQTPSHQVTQMGQEVILRCVPISNHLYFYWYRQILGQKVEFLVSFYNNEISEKSEIFDDQFSVERPDGSNFTLKIRSTKLEDSAMYFCARTQGAGGYTFGSGTRLTVV.